This passage covers 5 T cell receptor beta chains from one sample sequenced in a study of CD8 T cells in ankylosing spondylitis. General observations from the study: About 8 highly homologous variants made up a TCR beta motif that seemed to typify ankylosing spondylitis blood.

These receptors have no identified antigens. TCRdb called the 5' RACE reads again in MiXCR, with one record for every CDR3 protein. The sample lists approximately 500,000 distinct CDR3 sequences, about 12% occurring once. The specimen sequenced was blood, either unsorted or a sorted T cell fraction (not recorded which). Source of these receptors: a male donor with ankylosing spondylitis.

The V call is TRBV24-1, the J call TRBJ2-6; the match to TRBD2 covers 8 bases. CDR1 and CDR2 from the germline V gene are KGHDR and SFDVKD. The CDR3 is 19 residues long. Germline trimming cut 3 bases from V and 0 bases from J; bases unmatched to any gene: 9. The CDR3 loop is CATSDEGTGGPSGANVLTF. Here the CDR3 DNA reads TGTGCCACCAGTGATGAAGGTACGGGAGGGCCCTCTGGGGCCAACGTCCTGACTTTC.

The chain joins TRBV5-1 to TRBJ1-1; D call uncertain. Germline CDR1 is SGHRS and CDR2 is YFSETQ. CDR3 size: 15 residues. V lost 1 base, J lost 1 base, and 11 bases lay in between. CDR3 nucleotide sequence: TGCGCCAGCAGCTTGAAGGGTACTTCGAACACTGAAGCTTTCTTT. Protein: CASSLKGTSNTEAFF.

The CDR3 loop reads CSARKQGRDEQFF. The CDR3 DNA follows: TGCAGTGCCAGGAAACAGGGGAGGGATGAGCAGTTCTTC. V gene TRBV20-1 combines with J gene TRBJ2-1; D assignment may be TRBD1 or TRBD2 (7 bases each). V lost 6 bases to trimming and J lost 8 bases, with 17 bases between them. This CDR3 has 13 residues. Germline V gene data show CDR1 as DFQATT and CDR2 as SNEGSKA (reference sequence).

The rearrangement joins TRBV29-1 to TRBJ1-2; no clear D. Germline lookup yields CDR1 SQVTM and CDR2 ANQGSEA. The V gene lost 6 bases and the J gene lost 2 bases, with 10 bases spanning the gap. This CDR3 has 12 amino acids. In nucleotides, the CDR3 is TGCAGCGTCGCGAAAGAAAACTATGGCTACACCTTC. Amino acid sequence: CSVAKENYGYTF.

This clonotype was picked up a small number of times. This chain uses TRBV25-1 with TRBJ1-5; D is unclear. Trimming took 4 bases from V and 2 from J, leaving 3 bases between them. This CDR3 comprises 12 residues. Per the germline V gene, CDR1 is MGHDK and CDR2 is SYGVNS. CDR3 nucleotides: TGTGCCAGCAGTGCAGGCAATCAGCCCCAGCATTTT. Translation gives CASSAGNQPQHF.